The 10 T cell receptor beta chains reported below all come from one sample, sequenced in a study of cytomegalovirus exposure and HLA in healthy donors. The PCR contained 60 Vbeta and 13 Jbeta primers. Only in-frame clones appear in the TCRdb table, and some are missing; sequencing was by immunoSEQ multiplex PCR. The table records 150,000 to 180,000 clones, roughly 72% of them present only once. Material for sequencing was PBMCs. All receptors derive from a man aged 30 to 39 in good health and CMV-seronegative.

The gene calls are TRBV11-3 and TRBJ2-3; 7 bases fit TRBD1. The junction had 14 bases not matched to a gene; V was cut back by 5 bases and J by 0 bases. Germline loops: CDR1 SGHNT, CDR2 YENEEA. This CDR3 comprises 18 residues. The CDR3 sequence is CASSPDRGPASSTDTQYF. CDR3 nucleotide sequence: TGTGCCAGCAGCCCTGATAGGGGGCCGGCCTCTAGCACAGATACGCAGTATTTT.

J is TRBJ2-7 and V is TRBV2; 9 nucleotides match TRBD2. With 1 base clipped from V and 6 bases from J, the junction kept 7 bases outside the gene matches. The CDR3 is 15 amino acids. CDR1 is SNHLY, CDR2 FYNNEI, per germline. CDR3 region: CASSEENSGGSEQYF. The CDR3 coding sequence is TGTGCCAGCAGTGAAGAGAATAGCGGGGGATCCGAGCAGTACTTC.

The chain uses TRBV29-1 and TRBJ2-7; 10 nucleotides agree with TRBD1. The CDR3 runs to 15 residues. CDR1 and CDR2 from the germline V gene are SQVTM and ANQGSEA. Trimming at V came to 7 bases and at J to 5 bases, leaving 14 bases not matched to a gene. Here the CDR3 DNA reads TGCAGCGGCACCATCGGGACAGGGGTTCAGAACGAGCAGTACTTC. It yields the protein CSGTIGTGVQNEQYF.

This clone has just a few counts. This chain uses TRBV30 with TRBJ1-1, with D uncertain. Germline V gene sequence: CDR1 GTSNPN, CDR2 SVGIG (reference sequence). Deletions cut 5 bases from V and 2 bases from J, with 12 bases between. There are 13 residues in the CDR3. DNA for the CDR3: TGTGCCTGGTCGAGGTCGGTAAACACTGAAGCTTTCTTT. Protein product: CAWSRSVNTEAFF.

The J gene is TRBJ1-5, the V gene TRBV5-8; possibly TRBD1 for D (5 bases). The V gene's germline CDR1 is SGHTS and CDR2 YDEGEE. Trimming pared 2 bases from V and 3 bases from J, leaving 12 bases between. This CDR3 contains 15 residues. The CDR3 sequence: CASSFSRANNQPQHF. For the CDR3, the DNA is TGTGCCAGCAGCTTCTCCAGGGCGAACAATCAGCCCCAGCATTTT.

The CDR3 reads CASSLGGPSSYNSPLHF. The CDR3 DNA sequence: TGTGCCAGCAGTTTAGGAGGGCCGAGCTCCTATAATTCACCCCTCCACTTT. V usage is TRBV28 and J usage is TRBJ1-6; D is unclear. CDR1 and CDR2 from the germline V gene are MDHEN and SYDVKM. V lost 2 bases to trimming and J lost 0 bases, with 11 bases between them. The CDR3 runs 17 residues.

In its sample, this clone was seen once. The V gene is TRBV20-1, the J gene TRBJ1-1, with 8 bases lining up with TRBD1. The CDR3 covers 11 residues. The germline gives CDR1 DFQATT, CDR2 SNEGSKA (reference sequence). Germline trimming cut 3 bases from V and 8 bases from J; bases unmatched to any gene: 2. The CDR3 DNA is TGCAGTGCTAGGTGGACAGGGGAAGCTTTCTTT. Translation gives CSARWTGEAFF.

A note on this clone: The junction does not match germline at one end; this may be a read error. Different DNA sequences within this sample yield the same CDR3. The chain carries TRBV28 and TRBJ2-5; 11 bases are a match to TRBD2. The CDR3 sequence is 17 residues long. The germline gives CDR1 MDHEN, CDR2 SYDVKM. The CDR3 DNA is TGTGCCAGCAGTTTCCCTAGCGGGGGGCCAGGCCAAGAGACTCAGTACTTC. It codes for CASSFPSGGPGQETQYF.

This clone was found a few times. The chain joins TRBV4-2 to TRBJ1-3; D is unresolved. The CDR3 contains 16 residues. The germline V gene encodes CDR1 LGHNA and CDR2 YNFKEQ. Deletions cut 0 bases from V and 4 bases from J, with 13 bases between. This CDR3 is CASSQDLRAGGNTIYF. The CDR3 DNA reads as TGTGCCAGCAGCCAAGATTTGAGGGCAGGAGGAAACACCATATATTTT.

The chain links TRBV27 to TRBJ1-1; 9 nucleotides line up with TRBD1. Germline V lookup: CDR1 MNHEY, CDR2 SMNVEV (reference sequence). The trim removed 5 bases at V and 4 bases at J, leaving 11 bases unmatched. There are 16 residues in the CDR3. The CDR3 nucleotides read TGTGCCAGCAGTAACACAGGGGGCACATTGGTCACTGAAGCTTTCTTT. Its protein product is CASSNTGGTLVTEAFF.